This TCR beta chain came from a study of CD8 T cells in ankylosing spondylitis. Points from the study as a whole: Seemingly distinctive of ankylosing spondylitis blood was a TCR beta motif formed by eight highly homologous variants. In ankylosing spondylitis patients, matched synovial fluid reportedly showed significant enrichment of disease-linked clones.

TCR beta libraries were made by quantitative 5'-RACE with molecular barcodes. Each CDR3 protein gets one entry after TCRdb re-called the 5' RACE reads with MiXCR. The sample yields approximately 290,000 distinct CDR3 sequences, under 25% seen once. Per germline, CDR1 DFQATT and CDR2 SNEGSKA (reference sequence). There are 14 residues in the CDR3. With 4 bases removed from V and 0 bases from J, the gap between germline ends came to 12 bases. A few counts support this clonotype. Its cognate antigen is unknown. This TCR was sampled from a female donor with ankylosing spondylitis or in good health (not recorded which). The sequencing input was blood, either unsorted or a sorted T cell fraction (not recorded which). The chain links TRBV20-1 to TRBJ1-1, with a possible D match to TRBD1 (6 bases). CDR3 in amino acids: CSAKPGALNTEAFF. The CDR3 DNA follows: TGCAGTGCTAAGCCAGGGGCTTTGAACACTGAAGCTTTCTTT.